The T cell receptor beta chain under discussion was sequenced for a study of CD8 T cells in Susac syndrome (dated by TCRdb to about 2019). Context from the whole study: The study used repertoire sequencing to test whether antigen drove CD8+ T cell activation and differentiation in Susac syndrome. Clonality of the CD8+ T cell repertoire was compared between about a dozen healthy donors, about 14 Susac syndrome patients and around 15 multiple sclerosis patients.

High-throughput TCR beta sequencing profiled peripheral blood CD8+ and CD4+ T cells from healthy donors, Susac syndrome patients and multiple sclerosis patients. Multiple sclerosis controls were treatment-naive patients with stable or active relapsing-remitting disease fulfilling revised McDonald criteria. Bulk CD8+ and CD4+ T cells were purified by magnetic negative isolation, whereas CD8+ TEMRA cells were enriched by FACS. Blood was collected in EDTA tubes and processed within 24 hours, with PBMCs isolated through density gradient centrifugation. PBMCs intended for TCR sequencing were frozen in liquid nitrogen and were later thawed in a 37 degrees C water bath. Purity of sorted or isolated CD4+, CD8+ and CD8+ TEMRA cells was at least 90%. Trimming removed 0 bases from V and 7 bases from J, leaving 14 bases between the germline ends. The germline V gene yields SGDLS for CDR1 and YYNGEE for CDR2. The CDR3 measures 15 amino acids from cysteine to phenylalanine. The entry retains the CDR3 DNA only, 45 bases that are in frame from base 1.

RNA was extracted using the RNeasy kit, and about 0.5 to 1 microgram was reverse transcribed with random hexamers. TCR beta CDR3 regions were amplified with the immunoSEQ multiplex PCR assay covering 54 Vbeta and 13 Jbeta segments. PCR amplification bias was corrected using a synthetic template baseline for primer optimization and computational correction. For the original study's pipeline: Only productive sequences were kept, with reads annotated to V, D and J genes according to IMGT and analyzed in immunoSEQ Analyzer. Clonality was calculated as one minus the Shannon entropy normalized by log2 of the number of productive unique sequences. For each patient and control, public and private clones were evaluated within the 100 most prevalent clones. Clones were defined as Susac-specific when absent from the healthy and MS cohorts, from approximately 970 published viral clones and from other ImmuneACCESS disease sequences. TCRdb redid the processing of the public reads, applying fastp at Q25 and MiXCR, and retained in-frame beta chains. Records with the same CDR3 protein are collapsed into one entry carrying the most frequent genes and DNA. TCRdb, rather than the study authors, made the V and J calls. Counted in this sample were about 280,000 distinct CDR3 sequences; 85% of them appeared once. Together, the top ten hold about 0.11% of the sample.

For this clonotype: Its antigen is currently not known. Per-base qualities were not stored, and no clone one base away is much larger.

The full study reports these points: The number of individuals in the TCR sequencing and HLA analysis was acknowledged as relatively small.

The V gene is TRBV9 and the J gene is TRBJ2-1; the D gene is possibly TRBD2, with 5 bases matching. The TCR originated in a human donor with multiple sclerosis. The specimen was CD8+ T cells from PBMCs. The CDR3 amino acid sequence is: CASSVGSAPTNEQFF. The nucleotide sequence is given as TGTGCCAGCAGCGTAGGTAGCGCTCCTACAAATGAGCAGTTCTTC.